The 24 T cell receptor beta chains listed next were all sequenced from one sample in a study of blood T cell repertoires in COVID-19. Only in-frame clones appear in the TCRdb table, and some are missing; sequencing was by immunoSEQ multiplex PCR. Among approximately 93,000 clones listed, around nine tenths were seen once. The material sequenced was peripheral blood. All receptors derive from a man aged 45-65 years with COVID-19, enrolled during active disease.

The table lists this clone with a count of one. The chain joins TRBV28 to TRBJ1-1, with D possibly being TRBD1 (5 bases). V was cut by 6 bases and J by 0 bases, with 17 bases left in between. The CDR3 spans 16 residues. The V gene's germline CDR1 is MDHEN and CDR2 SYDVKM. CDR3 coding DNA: TGTGCCAGCAGATCCCCCGGGACTGACATGAACACTGAAGCTTTCTTT. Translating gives CASRSPGTDMNTEAFF.

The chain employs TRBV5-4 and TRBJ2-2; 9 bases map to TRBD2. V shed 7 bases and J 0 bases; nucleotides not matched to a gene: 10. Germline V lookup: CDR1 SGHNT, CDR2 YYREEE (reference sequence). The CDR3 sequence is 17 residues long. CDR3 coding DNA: TGTGCCAGCTCGATCATAGCGGGGGCAGCGAACACCGGGGAGCTGTTTTTT. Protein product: CASSIIAGAANTGELFF.

CDR3 loop: CASSLGRYNEQFF. CDR3 nucleotides: TGTGCCAGCAGTTTAGGCAGGTACAATGAGCAGTTCTTC. J is TRBJ2-1 and V is TRBV28; D not resolved. Per germline, CDR1 MDHEN and CDR2 SYDVKM. The CDR3 loop spans 13 amino acids. Deletions cut 2 bases from V and 4 bases from J, with 6 bases between.

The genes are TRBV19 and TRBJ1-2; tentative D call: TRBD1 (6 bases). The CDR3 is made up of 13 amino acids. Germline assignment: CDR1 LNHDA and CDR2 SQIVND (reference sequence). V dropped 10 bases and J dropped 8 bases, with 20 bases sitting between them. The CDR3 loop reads CATFRDTRRGYTF. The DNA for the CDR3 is TGTGCCACTTTCCGGGACACCCGGCGGGGCTACACCTTC. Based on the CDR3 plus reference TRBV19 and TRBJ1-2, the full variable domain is DGGITQSPKYLFRKEGQNVTLSCEQNLNHDAMYWYRQDPGQGLRLIYYSQIVNDFQKGDIAEGYSVSREKKESFPLTVTSAQKNPTAFYLCATFRDTRRGYTFGSGTRLTVV.

CDR3 sequence reads: CASSWAGGNQPQHF. For the CDR3, the DNA is TGTGCCAGTAGTTGGGCAGGGGGCAATCAGCCCCAGCATTTT. This chain uses TRBV19 with TRBJ1-5, with D perhaps TRBD1 (6 bases). V was pared by 5 bases and J by 2 bases, with 10 bases between. The CDR3 is 14 residues long. Germline CDR1 and CDR2: LNHDA and SQIVND (reference sequence).

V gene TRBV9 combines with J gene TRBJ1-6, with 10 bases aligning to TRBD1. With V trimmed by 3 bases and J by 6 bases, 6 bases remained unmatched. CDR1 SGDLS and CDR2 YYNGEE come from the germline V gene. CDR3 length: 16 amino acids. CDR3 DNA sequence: TGTGCCAGCAGCGGAGGGAGGGACAGGGGTAATTCACCCCTCCACTTT. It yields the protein CASSGGRDRGNSPLHF.

CDR3 region: CASSSTSGVNSYEQYF. CDR3 nucleotides: TGTGCCAGCAGCTCGACTAGCGGGGTAAACTCCTACGAGCAGTACTTC. The chain has TRBV6-2 or TRBV6-3 and TRBJ2-7; TRBD2 aligns across 11 bases. Germline-derived CDR1 and CDR2 are MNHEY and SVGEGT. The CDR3 totals 16 residues. The V segment lost 6 bases and the J segment 0 bases; nucleotides outside the gene matches: 7.

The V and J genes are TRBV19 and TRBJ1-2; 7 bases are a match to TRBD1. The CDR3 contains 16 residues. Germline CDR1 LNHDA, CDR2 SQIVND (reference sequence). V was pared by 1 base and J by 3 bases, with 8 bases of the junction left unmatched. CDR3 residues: CASSIGIRDSYYGYTF. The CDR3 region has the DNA TGTGCCAGTAGTATAGGAATCCGGGACAGCTACTATGGCTACACCTTC.

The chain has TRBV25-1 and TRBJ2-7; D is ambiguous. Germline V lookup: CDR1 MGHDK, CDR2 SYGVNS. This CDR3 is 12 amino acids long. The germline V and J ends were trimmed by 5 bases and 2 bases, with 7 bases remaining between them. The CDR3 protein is CASSSSAYEQYF. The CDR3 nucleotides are TGTGCCAGCAGTTCCTCGGCCTACGAGCAGTACTTC.

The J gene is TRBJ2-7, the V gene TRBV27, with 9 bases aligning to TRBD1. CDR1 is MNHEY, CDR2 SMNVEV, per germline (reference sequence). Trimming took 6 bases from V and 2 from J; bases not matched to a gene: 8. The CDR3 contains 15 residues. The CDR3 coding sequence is TGTGCCAGCAGCCGGGGACAGGGAACCCCCTACGAGCAGTACTTC. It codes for CASSRGQGTPYEQYF.

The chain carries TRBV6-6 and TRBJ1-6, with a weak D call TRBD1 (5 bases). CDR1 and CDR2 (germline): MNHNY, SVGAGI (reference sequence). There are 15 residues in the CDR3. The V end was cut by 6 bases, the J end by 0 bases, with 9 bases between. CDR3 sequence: CASRLDTSYNSPLHF. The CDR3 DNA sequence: TGTGCCAGCAGACTGGACACCTCCTATAATTCACCCCTCCACTTT.

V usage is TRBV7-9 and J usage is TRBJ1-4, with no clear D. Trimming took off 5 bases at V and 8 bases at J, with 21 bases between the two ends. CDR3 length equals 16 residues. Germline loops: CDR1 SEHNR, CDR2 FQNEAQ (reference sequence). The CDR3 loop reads CASSQSRPSGSEKLFF. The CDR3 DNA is TGTGCCAGCAGCCAATCCAGGCCGAGCGGAAGCGAAAAACTGTTTTTT.

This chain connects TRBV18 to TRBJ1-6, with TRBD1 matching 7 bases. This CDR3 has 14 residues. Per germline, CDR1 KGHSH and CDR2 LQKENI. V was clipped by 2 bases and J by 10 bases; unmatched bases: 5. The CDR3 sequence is CASSPGTENSPLHF. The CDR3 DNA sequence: TGTGCCAGCTCACCAGGGACAGAAAACTCACCCCTCCACTTT.

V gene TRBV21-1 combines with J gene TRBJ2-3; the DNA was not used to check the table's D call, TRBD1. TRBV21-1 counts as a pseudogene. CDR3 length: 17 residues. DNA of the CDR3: TGTGCCAGCAGCAAAGTGAGGACAAGTTCTAGCACAGATACGCAGTATTTT. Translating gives CASSKVRTSSSTDTQYF.

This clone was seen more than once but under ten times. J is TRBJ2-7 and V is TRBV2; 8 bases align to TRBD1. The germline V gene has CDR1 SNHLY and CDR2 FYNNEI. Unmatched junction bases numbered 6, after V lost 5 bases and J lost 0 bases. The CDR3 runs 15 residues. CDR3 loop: CASSPGQAYSYEQYF. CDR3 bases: TGTGCCAGCAGTCCGGGACAGGCTTACTCCTACGAGCAGTACTTC.

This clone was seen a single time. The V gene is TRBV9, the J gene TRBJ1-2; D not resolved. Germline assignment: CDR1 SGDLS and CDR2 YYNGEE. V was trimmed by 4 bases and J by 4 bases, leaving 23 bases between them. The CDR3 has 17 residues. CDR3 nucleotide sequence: TGTGCCAGCAGCCCCCACGGAACGGCGTGGGAGGGCTATGGCTACACCTTC. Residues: CASSPHGTAWEGYGYTF.

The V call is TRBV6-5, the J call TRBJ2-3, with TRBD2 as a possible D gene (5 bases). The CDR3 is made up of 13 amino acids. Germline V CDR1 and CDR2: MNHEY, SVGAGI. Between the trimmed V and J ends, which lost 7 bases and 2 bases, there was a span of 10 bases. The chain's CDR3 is CASTDRDTDTQYF. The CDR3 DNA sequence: TGTGCCAGCACGGACCGGGACACAGATACGCAGTATTTT.

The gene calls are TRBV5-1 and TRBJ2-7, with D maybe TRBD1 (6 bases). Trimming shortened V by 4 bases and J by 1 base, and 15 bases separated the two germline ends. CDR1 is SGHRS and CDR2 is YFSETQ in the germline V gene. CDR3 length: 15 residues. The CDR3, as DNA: TGCGCCAGCAGCCCCACGGGACACATATCCTACGAGCAGTACTTC. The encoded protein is CASSPTGHISYEQYF. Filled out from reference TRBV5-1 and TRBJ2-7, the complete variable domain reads KAGVTQTPRYLIKTRGQQVTLSCSPISGHRSVSWYQQTPGQGLQFLFEYFSETQRNKGNFPGRFSGRQFSNSRSEMNVSTLELGDSALYLCASSPTGHISYEQYFGPGTRLTVT.

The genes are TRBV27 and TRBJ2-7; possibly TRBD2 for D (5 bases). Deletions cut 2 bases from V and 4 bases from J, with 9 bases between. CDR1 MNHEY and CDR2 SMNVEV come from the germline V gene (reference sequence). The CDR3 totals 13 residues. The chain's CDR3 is CASSLESGYEQYF. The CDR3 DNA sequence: TGTGCCAGCAGTTTAGAAAGCGGTTACGAGCAGTACTTC.

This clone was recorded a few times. The CDR3 DNA reads TGTGCCAGCAAACTACTCCTGAACACTGAAGCTTTCTTT. Translated: CASKLLLNTEAFF. J is TRBJ1-1 and V is TRBV27, with unresolved D. The germline V gene has CDR1 MNHEY and CDR2 SMNVEV (reference sequence). The CDR3 runs 13 residues. Deletions cut 7 bases from V and 0 bases from J, with 9 bases between.

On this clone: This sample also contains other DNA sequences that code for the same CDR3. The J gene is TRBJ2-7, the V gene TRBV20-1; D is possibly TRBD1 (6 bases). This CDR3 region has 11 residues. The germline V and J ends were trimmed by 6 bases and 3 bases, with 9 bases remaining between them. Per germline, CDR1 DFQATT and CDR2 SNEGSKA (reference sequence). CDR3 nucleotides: TGCAGTGCGAACAGGGACTACGAGCAGTACTTC. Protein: CSANRDYEQYF.

The CDR3 DNA reads TGTGCCTGGGGCGCAGGGGGCGGCTACACCTTC. As protein: CAWGAGGGYTF. The chain recombines TRBV30 with TRBJ1-2; 8 bases are shared with TRBD1. Germline CDR1 is GTSNPN and CDR2 is SVGIG (reference sequence). The CDR3 totals 11 residues. Germline trimming cut 5 bases from V and 8 bases from J; bases unmatched to any gene: 4.

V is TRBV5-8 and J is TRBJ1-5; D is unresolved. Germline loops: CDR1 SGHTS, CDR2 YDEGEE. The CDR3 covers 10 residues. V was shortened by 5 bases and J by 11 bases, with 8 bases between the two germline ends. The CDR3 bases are TGTGCCAGCAGTCTCGCGTCCCAGCATTTT. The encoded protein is CASSLASQHF.

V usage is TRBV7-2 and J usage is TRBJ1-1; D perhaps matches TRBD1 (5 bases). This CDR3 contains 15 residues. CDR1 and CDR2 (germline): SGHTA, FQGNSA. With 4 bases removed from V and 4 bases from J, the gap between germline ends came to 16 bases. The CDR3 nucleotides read TGTGCCAGCAGCTCACCCGGGGGGGGTAGCACTGAAGCTTTCTTT. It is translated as CASSSPGGGSTEAFF.